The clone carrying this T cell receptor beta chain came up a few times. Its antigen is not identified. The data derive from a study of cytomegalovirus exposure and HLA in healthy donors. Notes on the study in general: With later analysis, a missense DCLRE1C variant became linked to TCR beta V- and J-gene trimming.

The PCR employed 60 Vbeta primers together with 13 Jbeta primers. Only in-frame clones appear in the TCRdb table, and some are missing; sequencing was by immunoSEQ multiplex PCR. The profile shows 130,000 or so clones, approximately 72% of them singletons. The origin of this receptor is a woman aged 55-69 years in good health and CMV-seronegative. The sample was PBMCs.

The CDR3 region has the DNA TGTGCCAGCAGTGAAGACCCTCTCGGCAGGCGTGAGCAGTACTTC. Its protein product is CASSEDPLGRREQYF. This sequence joins TRBV6-1 and TRBJ2-7; D is unresolved. In germline, CDR1 is MNHNS, CDR2 SASEGT. This CDR3 has 15 residues. V was cut by 1 base and J by 7 bases, with 17 bases left in between.